This TCR beta chain is drawn from a study of PD-1 blockade in classical Hodgkin lymphoma. The study's findings and limits: Among the patients, those starting nivolumab under 1 year after ASCT were excluded. Healthy donors were reported to have higher baseline TCR diversity than newly diagnosed patients. Diversity similar to that of newly diagnosed patients was seen at baseline in complete responders.

Repertoires were generated with immunoSEQ multiplex PCR, while TCRdb's copy carries only in-frame clones and drops some. The sample holds 25,000 to 35,000 clones, over 75% seen once. This CDR3 region has 16 residues. The V end was cut by 0 bases, the J end by 3 bases, with 12 bases between. Germline V gene lookup returns CDR1 MGHRA and CDR2 YSYEKL. Turning to this clone: Its specificity is not known.

The patients all showed relapse after autologous stem cell transplantation, while their brentuximab vedotin exposure varied. Researchers used magnetic negative selection to pull out pure CD4+ T cells from thawed PBMCs. The sequence was collected from a human donor with classical Hodgkin lymphoma. The source material was CD4+ T cells from blood, sampled at baseline. The chain combines TRBV4-1 with TRBJ2-1; TRBD2 is a possible D gene (7 bases). CDR3 sequence (DNA): TGCGCCAGCAGCCAAGATCCAGCGGGACACTACAATGAGCAGTTCTTC. It encodes CASSQDPAGHYNEQFF.